This TCR beta chain was sequenced for a study of molecular identifiers for immune sequencing clone quantification (dated by TCRdb to the late 2010s). About the full investigation: For a replicate experiment, RNA from roughly 20,000 or 100,000 naive CD8 T cells was divided into five aliquots, of which four were sequenced. The study was a methods study using CD8 T cells to benchmark molecular-identifier clustering-based TCR repertoire sequencing (MIDCIRS) and TCR RNA copy counting. Points the paper makes about the study in general: Modeling gave roughly 3 recovered TCR RNA copies per cell versus 8 to 10 by digital PCR, implying approximately 32% capture efficiency. In CMV-specific effector cells, over 98% of molecules were held by clones above 20 RNA copies, whereas under 1% of molecules were held by such clones in naive cells. Even against a background of one million naive CD8 T cells, spiked-in Jurkat TCR RNA amounting to a single cell's worth was reported to be detectable. When barcode sub-clustering was omitted, TCR diversity was inflated by chimeric consensus sequences, with chimeras reaching as high as 47%. The naive libraries included spiked-in Jurkat TCR RNA (fewer than eleven copies' worth), and this RNA is not part of the donor repertoire. Identical TCR molecules sharing a barcode could cause highly expanded clone sizes to be underestimated.

Library creation used PCR. Sequencing was performed on a NextSeq 500. Bulk TCR libraries were made following a previously described method, with the TCR primers given in Table S5. The Qiagen AllPrep DNA/RNA kit was used to purify total RNA. Before any analysis, reads coming from multiple sequencing runs of the same library were combined into one pool. Turning to the authors' computational methods: Reads were retained only if their TCR constant sequence matched exactly, and those retained reads were trimmed to 150 nt and grouped according to their 12-nt molecular barcodes. Reads inside each barcode group were sub-clustered using a 15% Levenshtein threshold, and a quality-weighted consensus sequence was constructed for each RNA molecule. Non-functional sequences were discarded, and so were lower-count sequences lying one edit away from another sequence. On the basis of fitting two negative binomial distributions, barcode sub-clusters with fewer than 20% of the maximum read count were discarded. TCRdb redid the processing of the public reads, applying fastp at Q25 and MiXCR, and retained in-frame beta chains. Records with the same CDR3 protein are collapsed into one entry carrying the most frequent genes and DNA. These V and J calls derive from TCRdb rather than the authors' analysis. Here the sample has 85,000 to 120,000 distinct CDR3 sequences; 30% to 45% occur a single time. The ten most abundant clones make up approximately 9.8% of the sample.

The CDR3 numbers 13 residues from cysteine through phenylalanine. From a lookup of the germline V gene, CDR1 and CDR2 are SGDLS and YYNGEE. To note about this clonotype: No cognate antigen has been identified for it. Because the CDR3's place on the DNA is in doubt, the DNA is left out and the CDR3 is given as listed by TCRdb.

Libraries of naive CD8 T cells were built from anywhere between roughly 19,000 and 1,000,000 sorted cells, with 10%, 30% or 50% of the purified RNA used. On a BD FACSAria II, naive CD8 T cells were FACS-sorted as CD8+CD4-CCR7+CD45RA+ and collected into RLT Plus buffer. Detection sensitivity was tested by spiking Jurkat RNA equal to roughly nine TCR copies' worth into samples containing roughly 17,000-1,100,000 naive CD8 T cells. Enrichment of CD8 T cells was performed with RosetteSep CD8+ T Cell Enrichment Cocktail and Ficoll-Paque, after which ACK red cell lysis was carried out. Sequencing input: naive CD8+ T cells from blood, with Jurkat cell RNA spiked in. Interpreted using the paper, the cell subset or site label stands for: FACS-sorted CD8+CD4-CCR7+CD45RA+ naive T cells. This clonotype originated in a human donor in good health. Some libraries in this study had Jurkat cell RNA spiked in. Rearrangement joined TRBV9 to TRBJ1-1. The CDR3 corresponds to CASSVGHGTEALF.